This record looks at one T cell receptor (beta chain) sequence and its context. Its target is not known. These data are taken from a study of shared clonotypes between healthy human individuals. Study results and caveats: Sequencing depth was a factor that was expected to affect clonotype sharing among donors.

Assay: immunoSEQ multiplex PCR; the TCRdb copy retains only in-frame clones and omits some. The data show approximately 2,000,000 clones, 92% seen once. CDR3 size: 11 residues. V lost 1 base to trimming and J lost 9 bases, with 7 bases between them. Germline assignment: CDR1 DFQATT and CDR2 SNEGSKA (reference sequence). The chain recombines TRBV20-1 with TRBJ2-1; a weak D match, TRBD2 (5 bases). The sequence was obtained from a man between 18 and 35 years old in good health. Some clones in this sample may be carry-over from other donors' samples. Sequenced material: naive CD4+ T cells from PBMCs. Subset: CD45RA+ positively selected. The CDR3 nucleotides read TGCAGTGCTAGAGTCGCGGGTGAGCAGTTCTTC. Its translation is CSARVAGEQFF.